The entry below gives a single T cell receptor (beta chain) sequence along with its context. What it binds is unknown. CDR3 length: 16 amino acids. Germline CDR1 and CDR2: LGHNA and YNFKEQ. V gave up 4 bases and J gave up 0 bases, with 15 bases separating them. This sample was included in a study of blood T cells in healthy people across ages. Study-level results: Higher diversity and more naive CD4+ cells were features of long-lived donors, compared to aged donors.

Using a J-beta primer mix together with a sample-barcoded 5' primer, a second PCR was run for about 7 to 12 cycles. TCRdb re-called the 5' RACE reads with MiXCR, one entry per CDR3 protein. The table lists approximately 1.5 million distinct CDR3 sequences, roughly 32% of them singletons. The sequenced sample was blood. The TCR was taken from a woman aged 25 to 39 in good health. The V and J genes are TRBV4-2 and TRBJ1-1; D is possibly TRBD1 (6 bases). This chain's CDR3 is CASSRSRTEVNTEAFF. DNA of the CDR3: TGTGCCAGCAGCCGATCTAGGACAGAGGTGAACACTGAAGCTTTCTTT.